This T cell receptor (beta chain) appears in the sequencing data of a study of early stage breast cancer tumors. Study summary: Most invasive tumors, about 75% of the 16, were ER+/PR+/HER2-.

The table came from immunoSEQ multiplex PCR; TCRdb's copy has only in-frame clones and leaves some out. The table has 9,000 to 10,000 clones, 60% to 65% seen once; the top ten hold approximately 12%. Study-wide results and caveats: Chain pairing and CD4, CD8 or FOXP3 expression were not captured. Enriched TCRB sequences shared across patients were mostly commonly generated sequences.

On this clone: Antigen unknown.

V lost 3 bases and J 10 bases, leaving 13 bases between the germline ends. This CDR3 comprises 12 residues. Germline lookup yields CDR1 SQVTM and CDR2 ANQGSEA. Sequencing input: breast tumor tissue. The TCR comes from a person in their 60s with breast cancer. This rearrangement joins TRBV29-1 to TRBJ2-1; D is possibly TRBD2 (6 bases). CDR3 protein: CSVDGVAGEQFF. Here the CDR3 DNA reads TGCAGCGTTGATGGAGTCGCGGGGGAGCAGTTCTTC.